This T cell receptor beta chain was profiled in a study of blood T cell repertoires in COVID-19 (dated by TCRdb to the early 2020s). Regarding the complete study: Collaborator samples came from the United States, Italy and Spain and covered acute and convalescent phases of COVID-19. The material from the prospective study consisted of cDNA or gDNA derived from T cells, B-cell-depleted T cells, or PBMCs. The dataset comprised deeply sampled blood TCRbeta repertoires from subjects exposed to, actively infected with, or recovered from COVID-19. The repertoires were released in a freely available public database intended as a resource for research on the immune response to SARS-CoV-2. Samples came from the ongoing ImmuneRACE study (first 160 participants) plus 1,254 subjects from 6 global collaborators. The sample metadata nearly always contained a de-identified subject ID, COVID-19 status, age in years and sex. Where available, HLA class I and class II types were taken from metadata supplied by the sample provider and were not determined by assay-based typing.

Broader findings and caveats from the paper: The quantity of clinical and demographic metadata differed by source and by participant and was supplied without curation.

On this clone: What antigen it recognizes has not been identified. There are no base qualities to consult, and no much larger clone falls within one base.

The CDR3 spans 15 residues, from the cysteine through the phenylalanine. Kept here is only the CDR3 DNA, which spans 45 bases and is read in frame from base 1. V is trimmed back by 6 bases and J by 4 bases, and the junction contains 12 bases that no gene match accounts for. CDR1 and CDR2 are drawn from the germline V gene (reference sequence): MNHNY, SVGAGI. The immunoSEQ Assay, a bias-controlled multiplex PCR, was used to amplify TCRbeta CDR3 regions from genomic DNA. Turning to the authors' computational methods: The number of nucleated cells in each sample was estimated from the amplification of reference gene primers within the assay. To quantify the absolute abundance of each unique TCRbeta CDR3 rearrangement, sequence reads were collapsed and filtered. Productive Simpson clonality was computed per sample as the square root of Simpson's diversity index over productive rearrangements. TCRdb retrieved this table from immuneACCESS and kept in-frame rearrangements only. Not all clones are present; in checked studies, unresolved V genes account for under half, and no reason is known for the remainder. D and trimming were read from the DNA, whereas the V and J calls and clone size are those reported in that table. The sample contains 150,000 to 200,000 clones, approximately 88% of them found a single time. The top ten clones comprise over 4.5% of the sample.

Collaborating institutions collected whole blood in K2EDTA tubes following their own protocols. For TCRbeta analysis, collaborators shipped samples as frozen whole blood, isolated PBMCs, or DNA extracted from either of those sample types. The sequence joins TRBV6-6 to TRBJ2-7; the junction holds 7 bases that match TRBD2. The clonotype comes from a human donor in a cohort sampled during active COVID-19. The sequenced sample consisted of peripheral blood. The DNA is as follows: TGTGCCAGCAGCTCCCCCCGACTAGCAGGGTACGAGCAGTACTTC. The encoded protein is CASSSPRLAGYEQYF.